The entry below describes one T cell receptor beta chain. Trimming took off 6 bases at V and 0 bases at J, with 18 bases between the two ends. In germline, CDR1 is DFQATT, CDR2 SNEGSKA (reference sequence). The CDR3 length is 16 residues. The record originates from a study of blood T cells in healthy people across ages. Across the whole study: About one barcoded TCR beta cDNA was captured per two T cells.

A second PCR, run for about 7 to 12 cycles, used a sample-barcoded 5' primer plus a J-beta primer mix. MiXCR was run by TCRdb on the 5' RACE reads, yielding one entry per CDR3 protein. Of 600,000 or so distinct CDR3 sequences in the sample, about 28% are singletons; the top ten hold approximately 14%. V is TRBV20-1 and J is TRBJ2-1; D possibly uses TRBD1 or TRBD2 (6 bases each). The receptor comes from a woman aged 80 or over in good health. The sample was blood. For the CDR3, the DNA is TGCAGTGCGAGCCAATTCGGAGGGGGCTCCTACAATGAGCAGTTCTTC. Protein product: CSASQFGGGSYNEQFF.